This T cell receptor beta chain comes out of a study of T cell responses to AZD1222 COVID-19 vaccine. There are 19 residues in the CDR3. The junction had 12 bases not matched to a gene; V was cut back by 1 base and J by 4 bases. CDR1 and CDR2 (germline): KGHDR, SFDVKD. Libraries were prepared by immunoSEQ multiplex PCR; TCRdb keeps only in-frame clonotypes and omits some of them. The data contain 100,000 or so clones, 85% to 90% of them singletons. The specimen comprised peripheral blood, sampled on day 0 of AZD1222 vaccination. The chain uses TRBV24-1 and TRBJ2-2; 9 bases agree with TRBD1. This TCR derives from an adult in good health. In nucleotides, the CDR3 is TGTGCCACCAGTGATTTAGGTGACGGCCCGGACAGGGGCACCGGGGAGCTGTTTTTT. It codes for CATSDLGDGPDRGTGELFF.